A selection of T cell receptor beta chains follows, all from one sample in a study of tumor-infiltrating lymphocytes in localized non-small cell lung cancer. TCRdb's copy holds only in-frame clones and misses some; the assay was immunoSEQ multiplex PCR. The table shows around 15,000 clones, with 80% occurring only once. The sequencing sample was made of uninvolved lung tissue not adjacent to the tumor. These TCRs come from a human donor with non-small cell lung cancer. The CDR3 runs from the conserved cysteine through the conserved F or W. A D gene is named only where the DNA matches it firmly. Clone size appears in some rows only: once, few, many, or a class for an expanded clone.

.	TRBV5-5	15	TRBJ1-5	few	CASSYRPLSNQPQHF	TGTGCCAGCAGCTACCGCCCTCTAAGCAATCAGCCCCAGCATTTT
.	TRBV11-2	15	TRBJ1-1	.	CASSLNPFGIAEAFF	TGTGCCAGCAGCTTAAATCCCTTCGGCATAGCTGAAGCTTTCTTT
.	TRBV12-5	18	TRBJ2-6	.	CASGSGLQGFSGANVLTF	TGTGCTAGTGGTTCCGGACTACAAGGGTTCTCTGGGGCCAACGTCCTGACTTTC
TRBD1	TRBV27	15	TRBJ1-1	.	CASSHGTGGNTEAFF	TGTGCCAGCAGTCATGGAACAGGGGGGAACACTGAAGCTTTCTTT
.	TRBV6-5	14	TRBJ1-1	.	CASRRTGTGAEAFF	TGTGCCAGCAGACGAACAGGGACGGGCGCTGAAGCTTTCTTT
.	TRBV4-1	12	TRBJ2-3	.	CASSHVGDTQYF	TGCGCCAGCAGCCACGTGGGAGATACGCAGTATTTT
TRBD1	TRBV2	15	TRBJ1-4	.	CASSRQGAGGEKLFF	TGTGCCAGCAGTAGACAGGGGGCTGGCGGAGAAAAACTGTTTTTT
.	TRBV6-1	15	TRBJ1-3	.	CASSVLGATGNTIYF	TGTGCCAGCAGTGTGCTGGGGGCGACTGGAAACACCATATATTTT
TRBD2	TRBV7-9	17	TRBJ2-3	.	CASSSLTSGRGTDTQYF	TGTGCCAGCAGCTCCCTAACTAGCGGGAGAGGCACAGATACGCAGTATTTT
TRBD1	TRBV7-8	16	TRBJ1-2	.	CASSLGSSGTGYGYTF	TGTGCCAGCAGCTTAGGATCCTCTGGGACAGGCTATGGCTACACCTTC
.	TRBV11-2	15	TRBJ1-2	.	CASSSQDGGTYGYTF	TGTGCCAGCAGCTCACAGGACGGGGGGACCTATGGCTACACCTTC
.	TRBV11-3	17	TRBJ2-5	.	CASSLGVTVAWQETQYF	TGTGCCAGCAGCTTAGGAGTTACGGTGGCATGGCAAGAGACCCAGTACTTC
TRBD1	TRBV2	13	TRBJ1-2	.	CASSGQGDYGYTF	TGTGCCAGCAGTGGACAGGGGGACTATGGCTACACCTTC
TRBD2	TRBV2	15	TRBJ2-7	.	CASSERPSGNYEQYF	TGTGCCAGCAGTGAAAGGCCTAGCGGGAACTACGAGCAGTACTTC
TRBD1	TRBV15	15	TRBJ1-1	.	CATSSLDRGISEAFF	TGTGCCACCAGCAGTCTTGACAGGGGGATCTCTGAAGCTTTCTTT